This T cell receptor beta chain derives from a study of cytomegalovirus exposure and HLA in healthy donors. Points on this clone: Its antigen is currently unknown.

Study findings and constraints: It was reported in a later analysis that an Asian-associated ancestry cluster showed fewer N-insertions than the 666-donor mean. Highly shared sequence variants in one cluster were likely a sequencing artifact.

The CDR3 sequence is 15 residues long. The germline V gene has CDR1 KGHSH and CDR2 LQKENI. V was trimmed by 5 bases and J by 3 bases, leaving 16 bases between them. The study ran its PCR with 60 Vbeta and 13 Jbeta primers. The assay was immunoSEQ multiplex PCR, and TCRdb's table has in-frame clones only and misses some. Here the sample spans 150,000 or so clones, just under 75% being singletons. This receptor was identified in a woman in her late teens or twenties in good health and CMV-seronegative. The sample comprised PBMCs. This chain connects TRBV18 to TRBJ1-1; TRBD1 is a possible D gene (6 bases). The CDR3 loop is CASSRQGSGDTEAFF. DNA for the CDR3: TGTGCCAGCTCAAGGCAGGGGTCAGGGGACACTGAAGCTTTCTTT.